The source of this T cell receptor beta chain is a study of T cell responses to AZD1222 COVID-19 vaccine. General study findings and limits: It was only six AZD1222 recipients who were seropositive at baseline. Donors in the cohort were predominantly white British and more often female, and clonal diversity was possibly underestimated.

The assay was immunoSEQ multiplex PCR, and TCRdb's table has in-frame clones only and misses some. The table shows 150,000 to 200,000 clones, with 92% occurring only once. There are 15 residues in the CDR3. The junction had 7 bases not matched to a gene; V was cut back by 6 bases and J by 3 bases. Germline values: CDR1 MNHEY, CDR2 SVGAGI. This clone is a singleton in its sample. Its specificity is not known. This clonotype originated in an adult who received the AZD1222 COVID-19 vaccine. J is TRBJ2-3 and V is TRBV6-5; 9 bases are a match to TRBD1. The sequenced sample was peripheral blood, obtained 28 days after the second AZD1222 dose. The CDR3 nucleotides are TGTGCCAGCAGGGCCGGGACAGGGTATACAGATACGCAGTATTTT. It encodes CASRAGTGYTDTQYF.